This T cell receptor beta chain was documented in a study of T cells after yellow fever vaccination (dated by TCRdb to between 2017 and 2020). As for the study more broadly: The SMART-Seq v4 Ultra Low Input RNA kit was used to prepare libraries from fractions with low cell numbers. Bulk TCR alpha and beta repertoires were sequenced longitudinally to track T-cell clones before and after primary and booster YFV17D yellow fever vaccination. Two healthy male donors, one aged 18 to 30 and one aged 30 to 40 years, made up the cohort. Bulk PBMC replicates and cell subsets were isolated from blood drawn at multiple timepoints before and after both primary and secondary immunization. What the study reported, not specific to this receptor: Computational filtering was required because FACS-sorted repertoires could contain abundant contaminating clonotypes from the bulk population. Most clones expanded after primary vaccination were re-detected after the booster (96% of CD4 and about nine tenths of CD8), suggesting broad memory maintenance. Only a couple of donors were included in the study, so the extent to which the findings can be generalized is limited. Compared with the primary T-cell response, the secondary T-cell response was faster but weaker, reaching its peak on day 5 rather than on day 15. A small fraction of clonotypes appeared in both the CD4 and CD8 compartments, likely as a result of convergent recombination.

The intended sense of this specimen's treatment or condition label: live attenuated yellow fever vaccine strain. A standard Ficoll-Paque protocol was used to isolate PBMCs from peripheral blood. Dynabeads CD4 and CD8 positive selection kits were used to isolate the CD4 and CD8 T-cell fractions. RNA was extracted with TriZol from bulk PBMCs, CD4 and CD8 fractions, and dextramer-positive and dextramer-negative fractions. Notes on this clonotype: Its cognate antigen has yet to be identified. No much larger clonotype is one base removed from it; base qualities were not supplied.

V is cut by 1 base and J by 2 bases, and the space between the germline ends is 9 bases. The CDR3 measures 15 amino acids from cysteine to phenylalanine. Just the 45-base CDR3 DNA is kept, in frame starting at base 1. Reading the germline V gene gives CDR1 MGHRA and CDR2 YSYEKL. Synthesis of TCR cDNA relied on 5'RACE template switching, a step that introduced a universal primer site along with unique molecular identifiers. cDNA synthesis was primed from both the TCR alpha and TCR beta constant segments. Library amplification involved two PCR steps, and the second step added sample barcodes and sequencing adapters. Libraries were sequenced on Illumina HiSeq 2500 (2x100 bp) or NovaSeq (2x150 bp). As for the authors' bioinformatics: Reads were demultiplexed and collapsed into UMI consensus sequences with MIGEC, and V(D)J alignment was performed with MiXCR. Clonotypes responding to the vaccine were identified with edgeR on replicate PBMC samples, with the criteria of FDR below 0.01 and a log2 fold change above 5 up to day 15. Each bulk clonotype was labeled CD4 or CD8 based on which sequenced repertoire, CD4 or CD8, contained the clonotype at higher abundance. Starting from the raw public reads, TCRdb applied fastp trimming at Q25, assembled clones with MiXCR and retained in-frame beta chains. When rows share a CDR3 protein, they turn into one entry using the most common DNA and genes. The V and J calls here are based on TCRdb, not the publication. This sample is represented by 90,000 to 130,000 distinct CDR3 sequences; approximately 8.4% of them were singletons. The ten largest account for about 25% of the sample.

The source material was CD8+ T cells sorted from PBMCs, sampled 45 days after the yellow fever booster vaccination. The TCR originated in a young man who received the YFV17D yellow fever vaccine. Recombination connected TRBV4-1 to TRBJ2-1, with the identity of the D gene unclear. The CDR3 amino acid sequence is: CASSQAISAYNEQFF. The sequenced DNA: TGCGCCAGCAGCCAAGCGATATCGGCCTACAATGAGCAGTTCTTC.